This T cell receptor beta chain was observed in a study of control samples from healthy donors and cancer patients. Trimming left V 2 bases short and J 4 bases short, with 6 bases between. CDR1 and CDR2 (germline): MNHEY, SVGEGT. The CDR3 spans 12 residues. TCRdb's table, derived via immunoSEQ multiplex PCR, lists solely in-frame clones and lacks some. Altogether about 180,000 clones are present, 90% being singletons, with the ten largest covering around 1.5%. J is TRBJ2-7 and V is TRBV6-2 or TRBV6-3; D is undetermined. The sequence was obtained from a woman aged 45-60 years in good health. Sequencing was carried out using blood. For the CDR3, the DNA is TGTGCCAGCAGTTACGGCCGTTACGAGCAGTACTTC. Protein sequence: CASSYGRYEQYF.